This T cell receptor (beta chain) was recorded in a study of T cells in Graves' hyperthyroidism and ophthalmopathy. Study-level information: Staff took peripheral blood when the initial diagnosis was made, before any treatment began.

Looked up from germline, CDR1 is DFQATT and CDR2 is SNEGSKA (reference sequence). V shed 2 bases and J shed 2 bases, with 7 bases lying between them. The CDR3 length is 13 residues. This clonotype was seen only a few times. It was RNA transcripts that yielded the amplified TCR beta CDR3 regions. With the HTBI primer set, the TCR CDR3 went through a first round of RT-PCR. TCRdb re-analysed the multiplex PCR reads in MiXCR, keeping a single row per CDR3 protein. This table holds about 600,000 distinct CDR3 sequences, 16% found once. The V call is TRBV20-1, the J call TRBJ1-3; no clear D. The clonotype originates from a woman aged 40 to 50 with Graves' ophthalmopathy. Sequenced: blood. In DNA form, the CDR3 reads TGCAGTGCTAGATCTCGCCCTGGAAACACCATATATTTT. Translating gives CSARSRPGNTIYF.